Ten or more counts support the clone carrying this TCR beta chain. Its specificity is unknown. These data are taken from a study of neurological immune-mediated disorders. The CDR3 loop spans 14 amino acids. Germline V gene data show CDR1 as DFQATT and CDR2 as SNEGSKA (reference sequence). The V end lost 3 bases, the J end lost 3 bases, and 12 bases lay between the germline ends. Study results and limitations: Private repertoires in all groups were suggested by the finding that expanded clones across subjects shared no CDR3 amino acid sequences.

About a million sorted CD4+ or CD8+ T cells made each library. 5'RACE with 10-nucleotide random UMIs produced the cDNA. TCRdb processed the 5' RACE reads anew with MiXCR; each CDR3 protein has one entry. The top ten hold under 4.5% of the sample, which has 35,000 to 50,000 distinct CDR3 sequences, roughly 15% seen once. The specimen was CD4+ T cells from blood. This clonotype was sampled from a woman aged 60-70 years with HTLV-1-associated myelopathy (HAM/TSP). This sequence joins TRBV20-1 and TRBJ1-5; D possibly corresponds to TRBD1 (5 bases). The CDR3 nucleotides are TGCAGTGCTAGGGGACCGTTACTCAATCAGCCCCAGCATTTT. This codes for CSARGPLLNQPQHF.